The entry below describes one T cell receptor beta chain. Its cognate antigen is unknown. This entry belongs to a study of stem cell transplantation in POMP-related autoinflammatory disease. Study background: Before transplant: CD4+ naive skewing, low CD8+ proportions, reduced cytokine secretion. Notes on the study in general: Across all analyzed T-cell subsets, patients with PRAID tended toward reduced diversity and increased clonality.

Using immunoSEQ multiplex PCR, the repertoire was profiled, and TCRdb retains in-frame clones only, with some absent. The sample yields some 68,000 clones, just over 90% seen once. The clonotype was recovered from a human patient with POMP-related autoinflammation and immune dysregulation (PRAID). Some T cells here may be from the graft donor. The material sequenced was CD4+ T cells from PBMCs, taken after stem cell transplantation.

This chain's CDR3 is CASSFQTGTSGGSEQFF. The CDR3 DNA is TGTGCCAGCAGCTTCCAAACCGGGACTAGCGGGGGATCTGAGCAGTTCTTC. The rearrangement links TRBV7-3 to TRBJ2-1; 14 nucleotides agree with TRBD2. CDR1 is SGHTA, CDR2 FQGTGA, per germline. The ends lost 3 bases at V and 9 bases at J; junction bases unmatched: 10. CDR3 length: 17 amino acids.